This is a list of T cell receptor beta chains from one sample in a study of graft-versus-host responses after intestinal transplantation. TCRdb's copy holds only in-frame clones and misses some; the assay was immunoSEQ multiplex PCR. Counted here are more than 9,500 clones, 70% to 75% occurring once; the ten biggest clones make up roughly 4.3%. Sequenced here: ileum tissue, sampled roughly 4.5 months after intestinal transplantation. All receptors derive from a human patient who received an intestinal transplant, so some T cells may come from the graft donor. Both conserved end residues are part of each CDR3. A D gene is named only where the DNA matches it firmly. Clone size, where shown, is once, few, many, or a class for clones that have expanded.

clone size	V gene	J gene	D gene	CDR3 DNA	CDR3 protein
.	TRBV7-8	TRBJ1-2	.	TGTGCCAGCAGCCTCCAGGCAGGGAAGGTTAATGGCTACACCTTC	CASSLQAGKVNGYTF
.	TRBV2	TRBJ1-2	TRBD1	TGTGCCAGCAGTGGGGACAGCCCTAACTATGGCTACACCTTC	CASSGDSPNYGYTF
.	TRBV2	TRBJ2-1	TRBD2	TGTGCCAGCAGTCGTGGACTAGCGAACTCCTACAATGAGCAGTTCTTC	CASSRGLANSYNEQFF
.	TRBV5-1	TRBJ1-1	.	TGCGCCAGCAGCGTGCAGGCGAACACTGAAGCTTTCTTT	CASSVQANTEAFF
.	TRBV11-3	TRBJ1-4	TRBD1	TGTGCCAGCGGCAAACAGGGGGCGGGGGAAAAACTGTTTTTT	CASGKQGAGEKLFF
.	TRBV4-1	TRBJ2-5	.	TGCGCCAGCAGCCAAGTAGGTCCGGGGAGGGAGACCCAGTACTTC	CASSQVGPGRETQYF
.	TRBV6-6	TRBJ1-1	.	TGTGCCAGCAGTTACTCGGCCGGGGGGGGAGCTTTCTTT	CASSYSAGGGAFF
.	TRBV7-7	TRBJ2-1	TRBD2	TGTGCTAGCAGCTTAGGCGGGGGGGTTAATGAGCAGTTCTTC	CASSLGGGVNEQFF
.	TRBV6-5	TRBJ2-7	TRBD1	TGTGCCAGCAGTTACCTCAACAGGGGGCTTGGCGAGCAGTACTTC	CASSYLNRGLGEQYF
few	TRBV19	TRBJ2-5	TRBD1	TGTGCCAGTAGTATAGTCTTCGGACAGGAAGAGACCCAGTACTTC	CASSIVFGQEETQYF
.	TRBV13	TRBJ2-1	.	TGTGCCAGCAGCTTAACGGGAAACAATGAGCAGTTCTTC	CASSLTGNNEQFF
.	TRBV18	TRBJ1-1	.	TGTGCCAGCTCACAACTCGAGAACACTGAAGCTTTCTTT	CASSQLENTEAFF
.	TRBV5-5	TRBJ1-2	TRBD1	TGTGCCAGCAGCCACTACAGGGGGTTCCACTATGGCTACACCTTC	CASSHYRGFHYGYTF
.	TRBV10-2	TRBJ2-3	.	TGCGCCAGCAGTCAAGGGGGGGCCTTCGCAGATACGCAGTATTTT	CASSQGGAFADTQYF
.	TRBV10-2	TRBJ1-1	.	TGCGCCAGCACCTGGGCCCTCCTCAACACTGAAGCTTTCTTT	CASTWALLNTEAFF
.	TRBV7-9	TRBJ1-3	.	TGTGCCAGCAGCTTAGGGGAGAGTGGCGGAAACACCATATATTTT	CASSLGESGGNTIYF
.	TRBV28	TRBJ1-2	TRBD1	TGTGCCAGCAGTGACAGGGAACGCCATGGCTACACCTTC	CASSDRERHGYTF
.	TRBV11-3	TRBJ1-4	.	TGTGCCAGCAGTCCAGGTAGCGGCGAGGCTGATGAAAAACTGTTTTTT	CASSPGSGEADEKLFF
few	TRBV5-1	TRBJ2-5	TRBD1	TGCGCCAGCAGCTTGGTAAACACTCAGGGGGCAGGGACCCAGTACTTC	CASSLVNTQGAGTQYF
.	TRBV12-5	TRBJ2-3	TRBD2	TGTGCTAGTGGTTTGGTACCGGGGGGACTAGGAAATTCAGATACGCAGTATTTT	CASGLVPGGLGNSDTQYF
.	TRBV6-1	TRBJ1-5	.	TGTGCCAGCACTCAGCCCGGGAATAGCAATCAGCCCCAGCATTTT	CASTQPGNSNQPQHF
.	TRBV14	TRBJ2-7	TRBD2	TGTGCCAGCAGCCAAGGGCTAGCGGGAATATACGAGCAGTACTTC	CASSQGLAGIYEQYF
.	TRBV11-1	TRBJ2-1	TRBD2	TGTGCCAGCAGCCAGCCGATAGCGGGAGTGGTACATGAGCAGTTCTTC	CASSQPIAGVVHEQFF
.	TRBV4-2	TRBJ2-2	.	TGTGCCAGCAGCCAAGACCCGCATGCGGGGGAGCTGTTTTTT	CASSQDPHAGELFF
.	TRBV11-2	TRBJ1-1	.	TGTGCCAGCTTCCCGTCACCCACAGGTGAAGCTTTCTTT	CASFPSPTGEAFF
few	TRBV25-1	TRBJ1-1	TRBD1	TGTGCCAGCAGTGATTCCGGGACAGGGGTGGCTTTCTTT	CASSDSGTGVAFF